One sample yielded the 30 T cell receptor beta chains listed below, sequenced in a study of shared clonotypes between healthy human individuals. TCRdb's copy holds only in-frame clones and misses some; the assay was immunoSEQ multiplex PCR. The data hold approximately 320,000 clones, with approximately 74% observed a single time. The sample consisted of memory CD4+ T cells sorted from blood. Subset: CD45RA-negative fraction. These receptors were obtained from a man in his thirties or forties in good health.

The chain uses TRBV5-6 and TRBJ2-7; D ambiguous. The CDR3 is 13 amino acids. CDR1 is SGHDT, CDR2 YYEEEE, per germline. Trimming stripped 4 bases from V and 2 bases from J, with 10 bases between. The CDR3 nucleotides read TGTGCCAGCAGCCCCCGTTCCCCCTACGAGCAGTACTTC. This translates into CASSPRSPYEQYF. The full variable domain, with the rest looked up from reference TRBV5-6 and TRBJ2-7, is DAGVTQSPTHLIKTRGQQVTLRCSPKSGHDTVSWYQQALGQGPQFIFQYYEEEERQRGNFPDRFSGHQFPNYSSELNVNALLLGDSALYLCASSPRSPYEQYFGPGTRLTVT.

This clone has only a few counts. V gene TRBV5-1 combines with J gene TRBJ2-4; 8 nucleotides align to TRBD2. Germline assignment: CDR1 SGHRS and CDR2 YFSETQ. The V gene end was trimmed by 4 bases and the J gene end by 10 bases; junction bases not matched to a gene: 13. The CDR3 runs 15 residues. CDR3 sequence reads: CASSPRGGEDGIQYF. The CDR3, as DNA: TGCGCCAGCAGCCCACGGGGGGGCGAGGACGGGATTCAGTACTTC.

The chain has TRBV7-8 and TRBJ1-2; 7 bases agree with TRBD1. Trimming at V came to 4 bases and at J to 5 bases, leaving 4 bases not matched to a gene. Germline V gives CDR1 SGHVS, CDR2 FQNEAQ. The CDR3 is 13 residues long. The CDR3 loop is CASSWGQRYGYTF. The CDR3 bases are TGTGCCAGCAGCTGGGGACAGCGATATGGCTACACCTTC.

The chain links TRBV7-9 to TRBJ1-4; the D gene is possibly TRBD1 (5 bases). The CDR3 totals 15 residues. CDR1 is SEHNR, CDR2 FQNEAQ, per germline (reference sequence). The germline V and J ends were trimmed by 1 base and 7 bases, with 13 bases remaining between them. CDR3 residues: CASSLGAGRTEKLFF. CDR3 DNA sequence: TGTGCCAGCAGCTTAGGGGCAGGGAGGACTGAAAAACTGTTTTTT.

Concerning this clone: Being one base from a much bigger clone, this may be a read error. The sample contains more than one DNA sequence encoding this CDR3. This chain links TRBV6-1 with TRBJ1-1, with D tentatively TRBD1 (5 bases). V lost 11 bases and J lost 5, with 21 bases in between. The CDR3 has 14 residues. Germline V gene data show CDR1 as MNHNS and CDR2 as SASEGT. CDR3 protein: CARREVGGGTEAFF. In DNA, the CDR3 is TGTGCCCGCCGTGAAGTGGGGGGGGGTACTGAAGCTTTCTTT.

This chain links TRBV10-2 with TRBJ2-5; weak D call: TRBD2 (6 bases). CDR3 length: 13 amino acids. Trimming cost V 2 bases and J 4 bases, with 8 bases left between them. Germline V gene sequence: CDR1 WSHSY, CDR2 SAAADI. The CDR3 region is CASSEAAGETQYF. DNA for the CDR3: TGCGCCAGCAGTGAGGCAGCGGGAGAGACCCAGTACTTC.

This chain uses TRBV5-1 with TRBJ2-5, with unresolved D. The CDR3 consists of 13 residues. Per the germline V gene, CDR1 is SGHRS and CDR2 is YFSETQ. V lost 4 bases, J lost 2 bases, and 9 bases lay in between. CDR3 sequence: CASSGSLQETQYF. CDR3 nucleotide sequence: TGCGCCAGCAGCGGTTCCCTTCAAGAGACCCAGTACTTC.

The J gene is TRBJ2-7, the V gene TRBV6-5; D is perhaps TRBD1 (6 bases). The V gene lost 6 bases and the J gene lost 2 bases, with 8 bases spanning the gap. Germline lookup yields CDR1 MNHEY and CDR2 SVGAGI. The CDR3 runs 12 residues. The CDR3, as DNA: TGTGCCAGCAGACAGGGCCCCTACGAGCAGTACTTC. This translates into CASRQGPYEQYF.

This sequence joins TRBV11-3 and TRBJ2-3, with D unresolved. This CDR3 contains 17 residues. Germline V gene sequence: CDR1 SGHNT, CDR2 YENEEA. V lost 3 bases and J 7 bases, leaving 23 bases between the germline ends. CDR3 loop: CASSFSTLERDMNTQYF. The CDR3 DNA reads TGTGCCAGCAGCTTTTCAACCCTGGAGCGAGACATGAATACGCAGTATTTT. Full variable domain (rest looked up from reference TRBV11-3 and TRBJ2-3): EAGVVQSPRYKIIEKKQPVAFWCNPISGHNTLYWYLQNLGQGPELLIRYENEEAVDDSQLPKDRFSAERLKGVDSTLKIQPAELGDSAVYLCASSFSTLERDMNTQYFGPGTRLTVL.

The chain couples TRBV6-1 to TRBJ1-2; D call uncertain. CDR3 size: 13 residues. From germline, CDR1 is MNHNS and CDR2 SASEGT. The V end was cut by 2 bases, the J end by 4 bases, with 8 bases between. As DNA, the CDR3 is TGTGCCAGCAGTGAAAGGTTACTCTATGGCTACACCTTC. Translating it yields CASSERLLYGYTF.

The gene calls are TRBV11-3 and TRBJ2-7; weak D call: TRBD1 (6 bases). CDR3 length: 15 amino acids. Trimming pared 0 bases from V and 0 bases from J, leaving 9 bases between. CDR1 is SGHNT and CDR2 is YENEEA in the germline V gene. CDR3 coding DNA: TGTGCCAGCAGCTTAGAACAGGGTAGCTCCTACGAGCAGTACTTC. Translated, it gives CASSLEQGSSYEQYF.

The chain carries TRBV7-9 and TRBJ2-2, with D possibly matching TRBD2 (6 bases). Deletions cut 1 base from V and 6 bases from J, with 21 bases between. This CDR3 contains 18 residues. Germline CDR1 SEHNR, CDR2 FQNEAQ (reference sequence). CDR3 loop: CASSLEIGTYGGAGELFF. The DNA for the CDR3 is TGTGCCAGCAGCTTAGAAATCGGGACTTACGGAGGGGCCGGGGAGCTGTTTTTT.

The V and J genes are TRBV6-4 and TRBJ2-5, with 10 bases identical to TRBD1. The J segment lost 5 bases and the V segment lost 3 bases, leaving 0 bases of the junction unmatched. The CDR3 has 13 residues. Germline V gene lookup returns CDR1 MRHNA and CDR2 SNTAGT. The CDR3 nucleotides are TGTGCCAGCAGTGAGGGACAGGGGGAGACCCAGTACTTC. Residues: CASSEGQGETQYF.

The chain couples TRBV29-1 to TRBJ2-3; D might be TRBD2 (6 bases). The V end lost 6 bases, the J end lost 1 base, and 14 bases lay between the germline ends. CDR3 length: 14 residues. From germline, CDR1 is SQVTM and CDR2 ANQGSEA. The CDR3 DNA follows: TGCAGCGTGGTCTGGGGCGGGGGCACAGATACGCAGTATTTT. Protein sequence: CSVVWGGGTDTQYF.

The gene calls are TRBV14 and TRBJ2-5; TRBD2 matches 9 bases. This CDR3 is 14 amino acids long. From germline, CDR1 is SGHDN and CDR2 FVKESK. Trimming removed 2 bases from V and 4 bases from J; junction bases left unmatched: 2. The DNA for the CDR3 is TGTGCCAGCAGCCAAATAGCGGGAGCAGAGACCCAGTACTTC. Amino acid sequence: CASSQIAGAETQYF.

This clone occurred many times. The chain is built from TRBV28 and TRBJ1-2, with 8 bases identical to TRBD1. V lost 5 bases and J lost 2; bases outside the gene matches: 7. This CDR3 is built from 15 residues. The germline gives CDR1 MDHEN, CDR2 SYDVKM. In DNA, the CDR3 is TGTGCCAGCAGTAGGGGACAGGCCTTCAACTATGGCTACACCTTC. Its translation: CASSRGQAFNYGYTF.

This clone showed up just once. V gene TRBV6-1 combines with J gene TRBJ2-7; 11 bases are a match to TRBD1. The length of the CDR3 is 15 residues. Germline V gene sequence: CDR1 MNHNS, CDR2 SASEGT. With 5 bases clipped from V and 2 bases from J, the junction kept 5 bases outside the gene matches. The CDR3 loop is CASSFRDRGTYEQYF. The CDR3 nucleotides are TGTGCCAGCAGTTTCCGGGACAGGGGGACCTACGAGCAGTACTTC.

By proportion, this clone is medium-sized. The rearrangement uses TRBV10-1 and TRBJ2-7, with 12 positions matching TRBD2. CDR1 WNHNN and CDR2 SYGVQD come from the germline V gene (reference sequence). CDR3 length equals 16 residues. J gave up 5 bases and V 7 bases, and 12 bases lay outside the gene matches. CDR3 sequence: CASKTSGSFGVHEQYF. CDR3 sequence (DNA): TGCGCCAGCAAGACTAGCGGGAGTTTCGGCGTGCACGAGCAGTACTTC.

The gene calls are TRBV11-2 and TRBJ2-1, with D unclear. Trimming took 0 bases from V and 8 from J, leaving 11 bases between them. The CDR3 is 14 amino acids. Germline V gene sequence: CDR1 SGHAT, CDR2 FQNNGV. CDR3 bases: TGTGCCAGCAGCTTAGATCCGGGTTTCGATGAGCAGTTCTTC. Amino acid sequence: CASSLDPGFDEQFF. The full variable domain, with the rest looked up from reference TRBV11-2 and TRBJ2-1, is EAGVAQSPRYKIIEKRQSVAFWCNPISGHATLYWYQQILGQGPKLLIQFQNNGVVDDSQLPKDRFSAERLKGVDSTLKIQPAKLEDSAVYLCASSLDPGFDEQFFGPGTRLTVL.

The chain recombines TRBV7-9 with TRBJ1-5; D is possibly TRBD1 (5 bases). The V gene's germline CDR1 is SEHNR and CDR2 FQNEAQ (reference sequence). The CDR3 totals 13 residues. V was pared by 6 bases and J by 9 bases, with 15 bases between. The DNA for the CDR3 is TGTGCCAGCAGTATGCAGGGCCGGGGGCCCCAGCATTTT. Translated: CASSMQGRGPQHF.

The J gene is TRBJ2-5, the V gene TRBV11-2, with D unclear. The assigned J gene may be wrong: the sequence end matches TRBJ2-7 better. Looked up from germline, CDR1 is SGHAT and CDR2 is FQNNGV. CDR3 length equals 13 residues. The chain's CDR3 is CASSRMGGYEQYF. CDR3 coding DNA: TGTGCCAGCAGCCGCATGGGTGGCTACGAGCAGTACTTC.

The V gene is TRBV15, the J gene TRBJ1-1; 7 nucleotides agree with TRBD1. Germline loops: CDR1 LNHNV, CDR2 YYDKDF (reference sequence). CDR3 size: 15 residues. With 0 bases clipped from V and 6 bases from J, the junction kept 7 bases outside the gene matches. CDR3 amino acids: CATSREQQGRSEAFF. The CDR3, as DNA: TGTGCCACCAGCAGAGAACAACAGGGGCGTTCTGAAGCTTTCTTT.

The genes are TRBV9 and TRBJ2-3; 7 bases align to TRBD2. Germline V gene lookup returns CDR1 SGDLS and CDR2 YYNGEE. CDR3 size: 14 residues. With V trimmed by 0 bases and J by 4 bases, 2 bases remained unmatched. CDR3 coding DNA: TGTGCCAGCAGCGTAGGTCGGGAGGCAGATACGCAGTATTTT. It codes for CASSVGREADTQYF.

V gene TRBV6-5 combines with J gene TRBJ1-5, with D possibly TRBD1 on 6 matching bases. Trimming removed 0 bases at V and 5 bases at J, with 11 bases between. The CDR3 runs 15 residues. Per the germline V gene, CDR1 is MNHEY and CDR2 is SVGAGI. The chain's CDR3 is CASSYSGGLDQPQHF. In nucleotides, the CDR3 is TGTGCCAGCAGTTACTCGGGGGGGCTGGATCAGCCCCAGCATTTT.

V gene TRBV5-1 combines with J gene TRBJ2-3, with D unresolved. CDR3 size: 17 residues. V was trimmed by 3 bases and J by 0 bases, leaving 17 bases between them. Germline V CDR1 and CDR2: SGHRS, YFSETQ. The CDR3 region is CASSWGRPRPSTDTQYF. The CDR3 region has the DNA TGCGCCAGCAGCTGGGGTCGTCCCAGGCCTAGCACAGATACGCAGTATTTT.

This clone has more than one count but fewer than ten. The chain uses TRBV5-1 and TRBJ2-7; D ambiguous. V lost 1 base and J 6 bases, leaving 17 bases between the germline ends. CDR1 and CDR2 from the germline V gene are SGHRS and YFSETQ. The CDR3 has 15 amino acids. CDR3 protein: CASSLNLRGPREQYF. CDR3 DNA sequence: TGCGCCAGCAGCTTGAACCTACGAGGTCCTCGCGAGCAGTACTTC. Looking up the rest from reference TRBV5-1 and TRBJ2-7 gives the full variable domain: KAGVTQTPRYLIKTRGQQVTLSCSPISGHRSVSWYQQTPGQGLQFLFEYFSETQRNKGNFPGRFSGRQFSNSRSEMNVSTLELGDSALYLCASSLNLRGPREQYFGPGTRLTVT.

V usage is TRBV19 and J usage is TRBJ1-2; D gene ambiguous. CDR1 LNHDA and CDR2 SQIVND come from the germline V gene (reference sequence). The CDR3 covers 13 residues. Trimming took 8 bases from V and 4 from J, leaving 14 bases between them. Written as DNA, the CDR3 is TGTGCCAGTGACCCGGGAAACATCTATGGCTACACCTTC. This codes for CASDPGNIYGYTF.

With regard to this clone: Other DNA sequences in this specimen translate into the identical CDR3. The chain joins TRBV18 to TRBJ2-5; D might be TRBD1 (5 bases). Germline loops: CDR1 KGHSH, CDR2 LQKENI. Trimming removed 3 bases from V and 5 bases from J, with 13 bases in between. The CDR3 length is 14 residues. CDR3: CASSPNTGVETQYF. The CDR3 DNA is TGTGCCAGCTCACCCAATACAGGCGTGGAGACCCAGTACTTC. Combining the CDR3 with reference TRBV18 and TRBJ2-5 gives the whole variable domain NAGVMQNPRHLVRRRGQEARLRCSPMKGHSHVYWYRQLPEEGLKFMVYLQKENIIDESGMPKERFSAEFPKEGPSILRIQQVVRGDSAAYFCASSPNTGVETQYFGPGTRLLVL.

The chain combines TRBV27 with TRBJ1-1; perhaps TRBD1 as D (6 bases). Germline-derived CDR1 and CDR2 are MNHEY and SMNVEV (reference sequence). This CDR3 is 14 amino acids long. Trimming stripped 5 bases from V and 1 base from J, with 11 bases between. Here the CDR3 reads CASSLTGWNTEAFF. The CDR3 coding sequence is TGTGCCAGCAGTCTAACAGGGTGGAACACTGAAGCTTTCTTT.

A single count supports this clone. This chain connects TRBV28 to TRBJ1-5; weak D call: TRBD1 (6 bases). This CDR3 has 17 residues. Germline CDR1 and CDR2: MDHEN and SYDVKM. The ends were cut back, 5 bases at V and 0 bases at J, with 17 bases in the middle. CDR3 residues: CASSPPTGFSSNQPQHF. CDR3 sequence (DNA): TGTGCCAGCAGTCCCCCAACAGGGTTTTCTAGCAATCAGCCCCAGCATTTT.